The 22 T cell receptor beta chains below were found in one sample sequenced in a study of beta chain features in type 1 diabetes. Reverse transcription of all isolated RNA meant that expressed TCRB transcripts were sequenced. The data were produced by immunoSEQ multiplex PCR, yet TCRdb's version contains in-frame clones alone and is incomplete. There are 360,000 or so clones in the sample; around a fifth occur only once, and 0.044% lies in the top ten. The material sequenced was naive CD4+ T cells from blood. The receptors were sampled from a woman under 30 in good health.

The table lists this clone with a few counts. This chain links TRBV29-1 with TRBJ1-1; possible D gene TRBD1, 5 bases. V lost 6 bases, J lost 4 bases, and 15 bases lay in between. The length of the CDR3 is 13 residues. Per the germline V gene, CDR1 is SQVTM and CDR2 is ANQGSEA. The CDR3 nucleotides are TGCAGCGTCCTGATTGGGAGGGGCACTGAAGCTTTCTTT. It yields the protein CSVLIGRGTEAFF. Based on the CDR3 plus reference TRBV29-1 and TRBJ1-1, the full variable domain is SAVISQKPSRDICQRGTSLTIQCQVDSQVTMMFWYRQQPGQSLTLIATANQGSEATYESGFVIDKFPISRPNLTFSTLTVSNMSPEDSSIYLCSVLIGRGTEAFFGQGTRLTVV.

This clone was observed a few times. The CDR3 region has the DNA TGTGCCTGGAGGACCCAGAGGGCTGAAGCTTTCTTT. This encodes CAWRTQRAEAFF. V gene TRBV30 combines with J gene TRBJ1-1; D gene uncertain. Germline CDR1 reads GTSNPN; CDR2 reads SVGIG (reference sequence). The CDR3 covers 12 residues. Trimming cost V 3 bases and J 6 bases, with 11 bases left between them.

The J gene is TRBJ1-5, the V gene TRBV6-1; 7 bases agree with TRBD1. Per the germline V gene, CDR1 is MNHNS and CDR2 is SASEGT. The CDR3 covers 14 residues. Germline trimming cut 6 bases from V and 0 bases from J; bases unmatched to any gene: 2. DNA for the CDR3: TGTGCCAGCAGAGGGACAGCTAGCAATCAGCCCCAGCATTTT. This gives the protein CASRGTASNQPQHF.

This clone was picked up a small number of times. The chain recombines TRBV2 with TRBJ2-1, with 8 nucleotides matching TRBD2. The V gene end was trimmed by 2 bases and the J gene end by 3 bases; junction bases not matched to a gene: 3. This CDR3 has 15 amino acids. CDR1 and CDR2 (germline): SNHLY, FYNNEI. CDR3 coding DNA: TGTGCCAGCAGTGAAAGCGGGGGCCTCTACAATGAGCAGTTCTTC. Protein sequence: CASSESGGLYNEQFF. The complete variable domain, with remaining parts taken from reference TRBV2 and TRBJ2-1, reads EPEVTQTPSHQVTQMGQEVILRCVPISNHLYFYWYRQILGQKVEFLVSFYNNEISEKSEIFDDQFSVERPDGSNFTLKIRSTKLEDSAMYFCASSESGGLYNEQFFGPGTRLTVL.

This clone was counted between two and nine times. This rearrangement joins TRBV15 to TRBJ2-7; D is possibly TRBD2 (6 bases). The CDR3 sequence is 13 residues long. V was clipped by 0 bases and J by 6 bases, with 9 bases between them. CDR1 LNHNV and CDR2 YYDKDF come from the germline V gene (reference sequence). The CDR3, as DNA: TGTGCCACCAGCAGAGATTGGAGGGGCGAGCAGTACTTC. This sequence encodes CATSRDWRGEQYF. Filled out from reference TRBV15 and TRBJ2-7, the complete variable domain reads DAMVIQNPRYQVTQFGKPVTLSCSQTLNHNVMYWYQQKSSQAPKLLFHYYDKDFNNEADTPDNFQSRRPNTSFCFLDIRSPGLGDTAMYLCATSRDWRGEQYFGPGTRLTVT.

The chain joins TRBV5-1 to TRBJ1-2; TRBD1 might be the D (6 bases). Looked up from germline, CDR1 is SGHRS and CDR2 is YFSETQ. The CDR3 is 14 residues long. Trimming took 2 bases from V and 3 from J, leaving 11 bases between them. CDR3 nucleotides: TGCGCCAGCAGCTTTGGGGGCAGTGACTATGGCTACACCTTC. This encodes CASSFGGSDYGYTF. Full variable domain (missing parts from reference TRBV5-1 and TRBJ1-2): KAGVTQTPRYLIKTRGQQVTLSCSPISGHRSVSWYQQTPGQGLQFLFEYFSETQRNKGNFPGRFSGRQFSNSRSEMNVSTLELGDSALYLCASSFGGSDYGYTFGSGTRLTVV.

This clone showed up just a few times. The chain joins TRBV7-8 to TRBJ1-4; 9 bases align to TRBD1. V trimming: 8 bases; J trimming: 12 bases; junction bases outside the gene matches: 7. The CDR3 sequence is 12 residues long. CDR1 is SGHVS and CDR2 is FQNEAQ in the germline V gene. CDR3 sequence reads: CASGDRDRELFF. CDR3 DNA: TGTGCCAGCGGGGACAGGGATAGAGAACTGTTTTTT. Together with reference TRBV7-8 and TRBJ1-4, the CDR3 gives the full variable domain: GAGVSQSPRYKVAKRGQDVALRCDPISGHVSLFWYQQALGQGPEFLTYFQNEAQLDKSGLPSDRFFAERPEGSVSTLKIQRTQQEDSAVYLCASGDRDRELFFGSGTQLSVL.

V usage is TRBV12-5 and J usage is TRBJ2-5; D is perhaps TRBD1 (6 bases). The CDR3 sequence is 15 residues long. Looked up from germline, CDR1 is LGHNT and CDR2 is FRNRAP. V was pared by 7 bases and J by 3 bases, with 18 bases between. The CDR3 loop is CASATGLSREETQYF. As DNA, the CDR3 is TGTGCTAGTGCCACAGGGCTCTCCAGAGAAGAGACCCAGTACTTC.

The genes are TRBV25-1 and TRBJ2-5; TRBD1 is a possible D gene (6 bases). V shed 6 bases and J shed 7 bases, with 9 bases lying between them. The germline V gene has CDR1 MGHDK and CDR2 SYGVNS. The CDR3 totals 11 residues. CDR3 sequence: CASRGAGTQYF. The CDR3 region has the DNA TGTGCCAGCAGGGGGGCTGGGACCCAGTACTTC. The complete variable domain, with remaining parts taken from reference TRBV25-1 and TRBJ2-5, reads EADIYQTPRYLVIGTGKKITLECSQTMGHDKMYWYQQDPGMELHLIHYSYGVNSTEKGDLSSESTVSRIRTEHFPLTLESARPSHTSQYLCASRGAGTQYFGPGTRLLVL.

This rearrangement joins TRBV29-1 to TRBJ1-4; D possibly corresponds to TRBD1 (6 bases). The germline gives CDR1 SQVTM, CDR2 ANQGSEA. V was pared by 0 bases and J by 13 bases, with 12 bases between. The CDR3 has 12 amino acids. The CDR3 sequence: CSVEDWGTRLFF. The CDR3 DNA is TGCAGCGTTGAAGATTGGGGGACACGACTGTTTTTT.

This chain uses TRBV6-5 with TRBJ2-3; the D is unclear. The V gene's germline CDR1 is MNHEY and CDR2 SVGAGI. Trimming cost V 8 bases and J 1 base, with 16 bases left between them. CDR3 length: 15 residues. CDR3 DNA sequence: TGTGCCAGCCGAAACAGCCATCCTGGCACAGATACGCAGTATTTT. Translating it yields CASRNSHPGTDTQYF.

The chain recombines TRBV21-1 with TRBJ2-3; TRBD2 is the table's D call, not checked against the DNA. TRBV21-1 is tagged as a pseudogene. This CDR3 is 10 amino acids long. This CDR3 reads CARSTDTQYF. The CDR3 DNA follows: TGTGCCCGTTCCACAGATACGCAGTATTTT.

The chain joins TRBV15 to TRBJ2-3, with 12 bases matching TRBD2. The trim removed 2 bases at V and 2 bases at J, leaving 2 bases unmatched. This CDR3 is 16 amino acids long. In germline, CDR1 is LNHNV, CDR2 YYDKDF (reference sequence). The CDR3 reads CATSRLAGGLTDTQYF. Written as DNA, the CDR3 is TGTGCCACCAGCAGACTAGCGGGGGGGCTCACAGATACGCAGTATTTT.

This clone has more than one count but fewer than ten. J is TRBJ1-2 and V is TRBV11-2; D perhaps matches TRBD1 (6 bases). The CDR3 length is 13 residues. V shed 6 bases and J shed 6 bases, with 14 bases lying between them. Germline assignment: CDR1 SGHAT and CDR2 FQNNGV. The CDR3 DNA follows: TGTGCCAGCAGGGGGGGGCGGATCGATGGCTACACCTTC. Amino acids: CASRGGRIDGYTF.

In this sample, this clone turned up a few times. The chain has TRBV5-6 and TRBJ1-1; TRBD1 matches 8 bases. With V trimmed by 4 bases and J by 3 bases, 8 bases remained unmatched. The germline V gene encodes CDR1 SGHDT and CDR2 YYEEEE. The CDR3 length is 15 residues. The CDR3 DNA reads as TGTGCCAGCAGCCGACAGGGGAGGTCGGACACTGAAGCTTTCTTT. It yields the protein CASSRQGRSDTEAFF.

The CDR3 here is CASSLEDGGEAFF. The CDR3 DNA is TGTGCCAGCAGCTTAGAGGACGGGGGTGAAGCTTTCTTT. V is TRBV11-1 and J is TRBJ1-1, with D maybe TRBD1 (5 bases). The germline CDR1 and CDR2 sequences are SGHAT and FQDESV (reference sequence). The V gene lost 1 base and the J gene lost 7 bases, with 10 bases spanning the gap. This CDR3 contains 13 residues.

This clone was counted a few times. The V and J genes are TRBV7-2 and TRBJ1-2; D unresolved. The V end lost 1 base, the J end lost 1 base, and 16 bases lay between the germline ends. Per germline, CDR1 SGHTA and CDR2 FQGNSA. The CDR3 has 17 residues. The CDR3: CASSLVGTQVNNYGYTF. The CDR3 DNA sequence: TGTGCCAGCAGCTTAGTGGGCACCCAAGTAAATAACTATGGCTACACCTTC.

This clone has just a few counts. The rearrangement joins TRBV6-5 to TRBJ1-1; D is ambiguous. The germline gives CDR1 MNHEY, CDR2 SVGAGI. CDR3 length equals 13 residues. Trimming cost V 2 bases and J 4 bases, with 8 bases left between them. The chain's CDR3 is CASSYGRLTEAFF. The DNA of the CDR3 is TGTGCCAGCAGTTACGGCAGGCTCACTGAAGCTTTCTTT.

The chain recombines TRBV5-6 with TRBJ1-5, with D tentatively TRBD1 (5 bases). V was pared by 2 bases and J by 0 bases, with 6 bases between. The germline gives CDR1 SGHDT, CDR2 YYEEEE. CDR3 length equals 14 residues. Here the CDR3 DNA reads TGTGCCAGCAGCTTACAGGTTAGCAATCAGCCCCAGCATTTT. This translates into CASSLQVSNQPQHF.

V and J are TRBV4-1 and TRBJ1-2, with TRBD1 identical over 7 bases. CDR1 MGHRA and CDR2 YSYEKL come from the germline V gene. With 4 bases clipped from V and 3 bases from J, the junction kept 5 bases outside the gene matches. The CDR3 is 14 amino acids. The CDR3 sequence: CASSLPGTDYGYTF. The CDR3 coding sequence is TGCGCCAGCAGCCTACCCGGGACAGACTATGGCTACACCTTC.

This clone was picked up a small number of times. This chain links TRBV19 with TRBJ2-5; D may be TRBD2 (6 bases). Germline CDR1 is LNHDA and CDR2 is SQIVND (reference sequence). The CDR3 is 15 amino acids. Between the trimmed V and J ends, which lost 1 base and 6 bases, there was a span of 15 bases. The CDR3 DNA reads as TGTGCCAGTAGTATAGTAGCGGAGGGAGGACAGACCCAGTACTTC. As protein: CASSIVAEGGQTQYF.

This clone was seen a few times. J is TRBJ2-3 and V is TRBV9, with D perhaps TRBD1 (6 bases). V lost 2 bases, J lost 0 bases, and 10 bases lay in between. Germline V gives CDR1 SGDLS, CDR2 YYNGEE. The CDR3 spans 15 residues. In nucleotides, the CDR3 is TGTGCCAGCAGCGTGTGGGGGCAGAGCACAGATACGCAGTATTTT. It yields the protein CASSVWGQSTDTQYF. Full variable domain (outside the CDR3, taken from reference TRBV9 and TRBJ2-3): DSGVTQTPKHLITATGQRVTLRCSPRSGDLSVYWYQQSLDQGLQFLIQYYNGEERAKGNILERFSAQQFPDLHSELNLSSLELGDSALYFCASSVWGQSTDTQYFGPGTRLTVL.